The clone carrying this T cell receptor beta chain was observed a few times. The sample holds other DNA sequences that translate to the same CDR3. The data were taken from a study of shared clonotypes between healthy human individuals. This table comes from immunoSEQ multiplex PCR, and its TCRdb copy is limited to in-frame clones, with some not included. The sample consists of some 2 million clones, about 95% of them appearing once. The naive CD8 fraction comprised CD45RO-negative cells positively selected for CCR7 and excluded terminally differentiated effector memory CD45RA+ cells. The CDR3 length is 13 residues. The V gene lost 2 bases and the J gene lost 2 bases, with 6 bases spanning the gap. CDR1 is MNHEY and CDR2 is SMNVEV in the germline V gene (reference sequence).

The clonotype was recovered from a young man in good health. Sequenced sample: naive CD8+ T cells sorted from blood. The chain is built from TRBV27 and TRBJ1-1; maybe TRBD1 (5 bases). In nucleotides, the CDR3 is TGTGCCAGCAGTTTAGGGGGAAACACTGAAGCTTTCTTT. Translated: CASSLGGNTEAFF.